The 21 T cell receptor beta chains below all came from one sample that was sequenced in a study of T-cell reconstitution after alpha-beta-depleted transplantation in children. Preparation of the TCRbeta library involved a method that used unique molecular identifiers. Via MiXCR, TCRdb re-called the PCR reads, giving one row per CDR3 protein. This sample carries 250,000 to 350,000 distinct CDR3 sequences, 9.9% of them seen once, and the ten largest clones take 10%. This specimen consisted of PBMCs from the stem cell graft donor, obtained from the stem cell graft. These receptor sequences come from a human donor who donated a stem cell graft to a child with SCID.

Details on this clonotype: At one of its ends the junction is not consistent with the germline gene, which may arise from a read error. Written as DNA, the CDR3 is TGTGCTAGCAGCCCAGTGGGGGGACAGGGAAGAGAGACCCAGTACTTC. Residues: CASSPVGGQGRETQYF. The gene calls are TRBV7-7 and TRBJ2-5, with 9 positions matching TRBD1. This CDR3 has 16 residues. The germline gives CDR1 SSHAT, CDR2 FNYEAQ (reference sequence).

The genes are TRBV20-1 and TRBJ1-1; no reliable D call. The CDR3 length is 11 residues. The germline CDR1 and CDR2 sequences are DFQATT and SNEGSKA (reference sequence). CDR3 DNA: TGCCAACATTCGGGCAACGCTGAAGCTTTCTTT. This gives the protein CQHSGNAEAFF.

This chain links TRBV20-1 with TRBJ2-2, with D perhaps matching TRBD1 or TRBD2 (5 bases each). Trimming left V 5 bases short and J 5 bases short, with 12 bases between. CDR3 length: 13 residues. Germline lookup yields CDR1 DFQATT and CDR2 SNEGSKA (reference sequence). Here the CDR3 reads CSAGTPGTGELFF. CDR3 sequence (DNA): TGCAGTGCTGGGACCCCGGGTACCGGGGAGCTGTTTTTT.

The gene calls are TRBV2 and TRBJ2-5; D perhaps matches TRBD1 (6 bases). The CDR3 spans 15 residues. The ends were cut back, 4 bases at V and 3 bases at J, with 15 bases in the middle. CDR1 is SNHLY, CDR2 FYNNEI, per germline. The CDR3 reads CASSVDRTGKETQYF. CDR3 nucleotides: TGTGCCAGCAGTGTTGACAGGACCGGTAAAGAGACCCAGTACTTC.

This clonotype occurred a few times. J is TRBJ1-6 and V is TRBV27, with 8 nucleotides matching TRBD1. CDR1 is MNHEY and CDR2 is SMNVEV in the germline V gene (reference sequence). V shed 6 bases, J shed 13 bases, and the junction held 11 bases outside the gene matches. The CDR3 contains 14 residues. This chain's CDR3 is CASRGTGGFPPLHF. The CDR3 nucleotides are TGTGCCAGCAGGGGTACAGGGGGTTTTCCGCCCCTCCACTTT.

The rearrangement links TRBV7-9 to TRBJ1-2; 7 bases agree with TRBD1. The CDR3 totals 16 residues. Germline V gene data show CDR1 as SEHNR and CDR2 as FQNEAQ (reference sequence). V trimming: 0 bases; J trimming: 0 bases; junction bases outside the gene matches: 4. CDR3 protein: CASSLALDRSNYGYTF. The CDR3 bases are TGTGCCAGCAGCTTAGCTCTGGACAGGTCTAACTATGGCTACACCTTC.

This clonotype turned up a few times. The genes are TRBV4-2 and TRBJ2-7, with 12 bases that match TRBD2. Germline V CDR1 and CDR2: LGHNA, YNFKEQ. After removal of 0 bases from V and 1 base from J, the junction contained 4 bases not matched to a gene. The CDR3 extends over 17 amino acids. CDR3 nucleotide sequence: TGTGCCAGCAGCCAAGATCTAGCGGGGGGGTATTCCTACGAGCAGTACTTC. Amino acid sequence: CASSQDLAGGYSYEQYF.

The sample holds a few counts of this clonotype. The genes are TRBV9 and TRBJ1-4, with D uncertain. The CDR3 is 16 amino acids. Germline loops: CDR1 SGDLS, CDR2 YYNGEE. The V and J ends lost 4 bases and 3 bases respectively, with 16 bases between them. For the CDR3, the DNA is TGTGCCAGCAGCCCCTCTCGGACGGGATCTAATGAAAAACTGTTTTTT. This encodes CASSPSRTGSNEKLFF.

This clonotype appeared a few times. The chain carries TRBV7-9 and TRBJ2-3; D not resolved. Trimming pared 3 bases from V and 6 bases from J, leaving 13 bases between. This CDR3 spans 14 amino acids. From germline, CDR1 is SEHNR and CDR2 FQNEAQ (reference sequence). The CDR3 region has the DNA TGTGCCAGCAGCTTTATTCCCCCCGAGGATACGCAGTATTTT. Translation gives CASSFIPPEDTQYF. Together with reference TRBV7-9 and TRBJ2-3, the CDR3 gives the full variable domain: DTGVSQNPRHKITKRGQNVTFRCDPISEHNRLYWYRQTLGQGPEFLTYFQNEAQLEKSRLLSDRFSAERPKGSFSTLEIQRTEQGDSAMYLCASSFIPPEDTQYFGPGTRLTVL.

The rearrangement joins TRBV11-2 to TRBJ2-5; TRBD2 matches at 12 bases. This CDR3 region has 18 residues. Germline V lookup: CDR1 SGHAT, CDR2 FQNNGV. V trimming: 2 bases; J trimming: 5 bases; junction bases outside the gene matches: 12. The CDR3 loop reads CASSLLSGLAGTGETQYF. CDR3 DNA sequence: TGTGCCAGCAGCTTACTTAGTGGACTAGCGGGGACCGGGGAGACCCAGTACTTC.

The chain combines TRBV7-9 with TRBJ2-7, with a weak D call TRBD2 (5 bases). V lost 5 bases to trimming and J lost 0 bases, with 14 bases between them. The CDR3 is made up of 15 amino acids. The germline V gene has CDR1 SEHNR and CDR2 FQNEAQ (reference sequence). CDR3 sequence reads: CASSLSYGDSYEQYF. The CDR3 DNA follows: TGTGCCAGCAGCCTGAGTTACGGGGACTCCTACGAGCAGTACTTC.

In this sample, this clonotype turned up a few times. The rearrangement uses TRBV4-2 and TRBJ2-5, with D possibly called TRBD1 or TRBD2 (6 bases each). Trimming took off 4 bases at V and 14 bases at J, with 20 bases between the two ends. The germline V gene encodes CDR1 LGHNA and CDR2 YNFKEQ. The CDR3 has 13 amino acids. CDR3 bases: TGTGCCAGCAGCCGGGACTCGACAGGATACCATTACTTC. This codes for CASSRDSTGYHYF.

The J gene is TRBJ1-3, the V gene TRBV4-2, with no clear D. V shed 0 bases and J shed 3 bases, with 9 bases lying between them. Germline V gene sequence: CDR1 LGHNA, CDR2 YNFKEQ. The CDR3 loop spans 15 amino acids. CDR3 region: CASSQDVLVGNTIYF. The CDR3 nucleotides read TGTGCCAGCAGCCAAGATGTTCTCGTTGGAAACACCATATATTTT.

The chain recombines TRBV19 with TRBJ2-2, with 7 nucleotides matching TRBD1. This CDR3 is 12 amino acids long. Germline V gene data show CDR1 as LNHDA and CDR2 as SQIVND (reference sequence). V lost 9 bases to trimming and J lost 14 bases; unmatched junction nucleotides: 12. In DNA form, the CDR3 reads TGTGCCAGCCGGAGCTCGGGACAGAGACTGTTTTTT. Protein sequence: CASRSSGQRLFF.

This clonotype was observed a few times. The CDR3 is CASSLDPSDTQYF. CDR3 nucleotides: TGTGCCAGCAGTTTAGACCCGTCAGATACGCAGTATTTT. This rearrangement joins TRBV12-3 or TRBV12-4 to TRBJ2-3; D gene ambiguous. The length of the CDR3 is 13 residues. The V and J ends lost 1 base and 4 bases respectively, with 6 bases between them.

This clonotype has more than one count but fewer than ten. CDR3 amino acids: CASSLVAGANEQYF. The CDR3 bases are TGTGCCAGCAGCTTGGTGGCTGGGGCGAACGAGCAGTACTTC. The gene calls are TRBV5-8 and TRBJ2-7; possibly TRBD1 for D (5 bases). Germline V gene lookup returns CDR1 SGHTS and CDR2 YDEGEE. This CDR3 is built from 14 residues. Trimming removed 0 bases at V and 5 bases at J, with 12 bases between.

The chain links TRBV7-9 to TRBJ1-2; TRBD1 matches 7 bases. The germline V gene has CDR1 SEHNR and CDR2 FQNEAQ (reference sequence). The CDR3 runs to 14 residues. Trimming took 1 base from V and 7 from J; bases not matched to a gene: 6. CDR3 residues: CASSLGDRVGGYTF. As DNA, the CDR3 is TGTGCCAGCAGCTTAGGTGACAGGGTCGGTGGCTACACCTTC.

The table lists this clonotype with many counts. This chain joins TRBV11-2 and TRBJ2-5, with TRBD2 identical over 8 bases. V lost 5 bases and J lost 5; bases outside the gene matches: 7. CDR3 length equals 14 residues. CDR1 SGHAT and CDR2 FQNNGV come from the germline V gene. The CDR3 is CASSIQRGPETQYF. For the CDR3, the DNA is TGTGCCAGCAGCATCCAGCGGGGGCCGGAGACCCAGTACTTC.

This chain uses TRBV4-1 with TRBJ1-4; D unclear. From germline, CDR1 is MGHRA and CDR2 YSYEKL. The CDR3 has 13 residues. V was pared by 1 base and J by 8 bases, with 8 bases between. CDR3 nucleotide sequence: TGCGCCAGCAGCCAAGGGATGGGAGAAAAACTGTTTTTT. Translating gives CASSQGMGEKLFF.

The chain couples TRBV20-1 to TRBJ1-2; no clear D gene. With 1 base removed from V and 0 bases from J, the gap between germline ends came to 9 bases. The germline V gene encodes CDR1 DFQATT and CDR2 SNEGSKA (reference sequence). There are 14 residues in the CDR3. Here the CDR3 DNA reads TGCAGTGCTAGAGTCCTGGCCACTAACTATGGCTACACCTTC. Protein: CSARVLATNYGYTF.

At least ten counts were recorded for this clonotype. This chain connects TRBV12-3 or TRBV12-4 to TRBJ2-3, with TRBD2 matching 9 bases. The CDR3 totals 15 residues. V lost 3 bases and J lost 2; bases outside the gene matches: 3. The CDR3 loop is CASSLAGGVTDTQYF. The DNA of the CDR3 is TGTGCCAGCAGTTTGGCGGGGGGGGTCACAGATACGCAGTATTTT.